The T cell receptor beta chain described here comes from a study of PD-L1 blockade in urothelial cancer. About the study: Atezolizumab, begun by patients in the mid-2010s, was given at 1,200 mg intravenously every 3 weeks. About 90% of the roughly 29 patients were men who had bladder-origin urothelial cancer.

Note on this clone: Antigen unknown.

Method: immunoSEQ multiplex PCR; TCRdb's copy keeps in-frame clones and lacks some. Of about 43,000 clones listed, more than 70% are singletons. Sample time point: pretreatment peripheral blood. Peripheral blood mononuclear cells were collected from every patient before and during treatment, yielding between 1 and 8 samples per patient. J was trimmed by 4 bases and V by 6 bases; bases with no gene match: 2. In germline, CDR1 is SGHDT, CDR2 YYEEEE. CDR3 length: 12 amino acids. General study results and limits: For durable-benefit patients, tumor-associated blood clones expanded more at 3 weeks.

The chain recombines TRBV5-6 with TRBJ1-1; 8 bases are a match to TRBD1. Sequences were derived from PBMCs, sampled around atezolizumab (anti-PD-L1) treatment. The receptor comes from a man aged 55 to 70 with urothelial cancer. The CDR3 reads CASTGGRTEAFF. DNA of the CDR3: TGTGCCAGCACAGGGGGCCGCACTGAAGCTTTCTTT.